One sample yielded the 21 T cell receptor beta chains listed below, sequenced in a study of cytomegalovirus exposure and HLA in healthy donors. With 60 Vbeta and 13 Jbeta primers, the PCR was carried out. Measured with immunoSEQ multiplex PCR; TCRdb has only the in-frame clones, and not every one. The sample holds roughly 180,000 clones, over 65% seen once. Sequencing was carried out using PBMCs. Every receptor here comes from a man younger than 35 in good health and CMV-seronegative.

The J gene is TRBJ2-3, the V gene TRBV6-4; TRBD2 might be the D (5 bases). This CDR3 spans 15 amino acids. Trimming stripped 0 bases from V and 2 bases from J, with 9 bases between. Germline V gene data show CDR1 as MRHNA and CDR2 as SNTAGT. CDR3 coding DNA: TGTGCCAGCAGTGACTCGACCGGGGACACAGATACGCAGTATTTT. Translation: CASSDSTGDTDTQYF.

This chain uses TRBV10-1 with TRBJ2-1, with TRBD2 as a possible D gene (6 bases). Germline CDR1 reads WNHNN; CDR2 reads SYGVQD (reference sequence). The V and J ends lost 1 base and 7 bases respectively, with 20 bases between them. The CDR3 loop spans 17 amino acids. The CDR3 is CASSEWGGRDLFNEQFF. The CDR3 DNA reads TGCGCCAGCAGTGAGTGGGGAGGCAGGGACCTTTTTAATGAGCAGTTCTTC.

J is TRBJ1-2 and V is TRBV27, with TRBD1 as a possible D gene (6 bases). CDR3 length: 15 amino acids. The V end lost 3 bases, the J end lost 0 bases, and 11 bases lay between the germline ends. Germline V lookup: CDR1 MNHEY, CDR2 SMNVEV (reference sequence). The CDR3 region is CASSFKQGPNYGYTF. The CDR3 bases are TGTGCCAGCAGTTTCAAACAGGGACCTAACTATGGCTACACCTTC.

In this sample, this clone turned up a few times. Written as DNA, the CDR3 is TGTGCCAGCAGCCACACCTTTCCGGGGGGGCCCGACAATGAGCAGTTCTTC. Its translation is CASSHTFPGGPDNEQFF. The chain joins TRBV4-2 to TRBJ2-1; 8 positions agree with TRBD2. This CDR3 region has 17 residues. Germline CDR1 LGHNA, CDR2 YNFKEQ. Losses at the gene ends were 3 bases for V and 5 bases for J; bases not matched to a gene: 12.

This chain links TRBV18 with TRBJ2-7; D unresolved. This CDR3 is built from 13 residues. The V end lost 3 bases, the J end lost 5 bases, and 11 bases lay between the germline ends. Looked up from germline, CDR1 is KGHSH and CDR2 is LQKENI. The CDR3 DNA is TGTGCCAGCTCACCGTCGAGGTCCCACGAGCAGTACTTC. As protein: CASSPSRSHEQYF.

V and J are TRBV5-6 and TRBJ1-5, with D maybe TRBD1 (6 bases). The length of the CDR3 is 15 residues. V was shortened by 4 bases and J by 5 bases, with 16 bases between the two germline ends. CDR1 is SGHDT, CDR2 YYEEEE, per germline. The CDR3 here is CASSTTGFRDQPQHF. The CDR3 nucleotides are TGTGCCAGCAGCACTACAGGGTTTCGTGATCAGCCCCAGCATTTT.

This clone was detected a few times. This chain connects TRBV13 to TRBJ2-7; D remains unclear. Per germline, CDR1 PRHDT and CDR2 FYEKMQ (reference sequence). Trimming shortened V by 5 bases and J by 0 bases, and 5 bases separated the two germline ends. The CDR3 totals 12 residues. For the CDR3, the DNA is TGTGCCAGCAGCCTACTCTCCTACGAGCAGTACTTC. Translated: CASSLLSYEQYF.

This sequence joins TRBV5-6 and TRBJ1-5; 11 bases fit TRBD1. This CDR3 region has 13 residues. The junction had 0 bases not matched to a gene; V was cut back by 3 bases and J by 7 bases. Germline CDR1 and CDR2: SGHDT and YYEEEE. CDR3 protein: CASSWDRGQPQHF. The CDR3 DNA reads TGTGCCAGCAGCTGGGACAGGGGGCAGCCCCAGCATTTT.

In this sample, this clone turned up a few times. V usage is TRBV29-1 and J usage is TRBJ2-6, with 8 bases fitting TRBD1. V lost 4 bases to trimming and J lost 0 bases; unmatched junction nucleotides: 8. Germline CDR1 SQVTM, CDR2 ANQGSEA. The CDR3 has 17 amino acids. CDR3 nucleotides: TGCAGCGTTGTCCAGACAGGGGCGAACTCTGGGGCCAACGTCCTGACTTTC. This translates into CSVVQTGANSGANVLTF.

This clone was seen only once. The chain uses TRBV5-1 and TRBJ2-3, with 7 nucleotides matching TRBD2. The CDR3 consists of 15 residues. With 4 bases clipped from V and 2 bases from J, the junction kept 7 bases outside the gene matches. Germline V lookup: CDR1 SGHRS, CDR2 YFSETQ. As DNA, the CDR3 is TGCGCCAGCAGCGCCCTGACTAGCACCACAGATACGCAGTATTTT. Protein sequence: CASSALTSTTDTQYF. Looking up the rest from reference TRBV5-1 and TRBJ2-3 gives the full variable domain: KAGVTQTPRYLIKTRGQQVTLSCSPISGHRSVSWYQQTPGQGLQFLFEYFSETQRNKGNFPGRFSGRQFSNSRSEMNVSTLELGDSALYLCASSALTSTTDTQYFGPGTRLTVL.

The rearrangement links TRBV2 to TRBJ1-2; TRBD1 might be the D (6 bases). Germline CDR1 SNHLY, CDR2 FYNNEI. Deletions cut 8 bases from V and 3 bases from J, with 16 bases between. The CDR3 has 14 amino acids. The CDR3 DNA sequence: TGTGCCAGCTCAAACGACAGGTCCTACTATGGCTACACCTTC. Its protein is CASSNDRSYYGYTF. Full variable domain (outside the CDR3, taken from reference TRBV2 and TRBJ1-2): EPEVTQTPSHQVTQMGQEVILRCVPISNHLYFYWYRQILGQKVEFLVSFYNNEISEKSEIFDDQFSVERPDGSNFTLKIRSTKLEDSAMYFCASSNDRSYYGYTFGSGTRLTVV.

The genes are TRBV5-1 and TRBJ1-5; no clear D gene. V dropped 0 bases and J dropped 7 bases, with 8 bases sitting between them. This CDR3 is built from 13 residues. From germline, CDR1 is SGHRS and CDR2 YFSETQ. The CDR3 DNA reads TGCGCCAGCAGCTTGGTGGGAGCCCAGCCCCAGCATTTT. Protein sequence: CASSLVGAQPQHF.

The genes are TRBV5-4 and TRBJ2-3, with D possibly TRBD2 on 5 matching bases. The CDR3 loop spans 16 amino acids. V was pared by 0 bases and J by 1 base, with 12 bases between. CDR1 and CDR2 (germline): SGHNT, YYREEE (reference sequence). This chain's CDR3 is CASSLGAGGGTDTQYF. CDR3 DNA: TGTGCCAGCAGCTTGGGGGCTGGAGGAGGCACAGATACGCAGTATTTT.

The rearrangement uses TRBV27 and TRBJ1-1; D unclear. The CDR3 is 15 residues long. The germline V gene has CDR1 MNHEY and CDR2 SMNVEV (reference sequence). Trimming cost V 5 bases and J 5 bases, with 18 bases left between them. CDR3: CASSVVTMGRTEAFF. CDR3 bases: TGTGCCAGCAGTGTCGTGACTATGGGGAGAACTGAAGCTTTCTTT.

The DNA of the CDR3 is TGCGCCAGCAGCCCCGCACAGGGGATCGAGCAGTTCTTC. It encodes CASSPAQGIEQFF. This chain joins TRBV4-3 and TRBJ2-1; 7 bases agree with TRBD1. The CDR3 runs 13 residues. V shed 4 bases and J 10 bases; nucleotides not matched to a gene: 7. The germline V gene encodes CDR1 LGHNA and CDR2 YSLEER.

The rearrangement joins TRBV6-1 to TRBJ2-4; TRBD2 might be the D (6 bases). The germline CDR1 and CDR2 sequences are MNHNS and SASEGT. The ends were cut back, 1 base at V and 14 bases at J, with 18 bases in the middle. The CDR3 loop spans 14 amino acids. The CDR3 region is CASSEGRSWRGKYF. The CDR3 region has the DNA TGTGCCAGCAGTGAAGGGCGGAGCTGGCGGGGCAAGTACTTC.

This chain uses TRBV27 with TRBJ2-7; 10 bases match TRBD1. Per germline, CDR1 MNHEY and CDR2 SMNVEV (reference sequence). The CDR3 has 17 residues. V shed 6 bases and J 2 bases; nucleotides not matched to a gene: 13. CDR3 bases: TGTGCCAGCAGCCGTTATCTGACAGGGGGCTTTCCCTACGAGCAGTACTTC. Encoded protein: CASSRYLTGGFPYEQYF.

This rearrangement joins TRBV4-2 to TRBJ2-3, with TRBD2 matching over 13 bases. Germline V CDR1 and CDR2: LGHNA, YNFKEQ. This CDR3 is 17 amino acids long. J was trimmed by 4 bases and V by 0 bases; bases with no gene match: 4. CDR3 sequence reads: CASSQDGGLAGSDTQYF. CDR3 nucleotides: TGTGCCAGCAGCCAAGATGGGGGACTAGCGGGATCAGATACGCAGTATTTT.

The CDR3 nucleotides are TGTGCCAGTAGCACGTTGACTAGCGGGATCTCGGACACCGGGGAGCTGTTTTTT. Residues: CASSTLTSGISDTGELFF. This rearrangement joins TRBV19 to TRBJ2-2; 11 bases align to TRBD2. Losses at the gene ends were 6 bases for V and 3 bases for J; bases not matched to a gene: 12. Germline values: CDR1 LNHDA, CDR2 SQIVND (reference sequence). The CDR3 covers 18 residues.

The chain couples TRBV16 to TRBJ1-1; D is possibly TRBD1 (6 bases). This CDR3 is 15 amino acids long. Germline V gene lookup returns CDR1 KGHSY and CDR2 FQNENV. Trimming shortened V by 1 base and J by 1 base, and 10 bases separated the two germline ends. The CDR3 DNA sequence: TGTGCCAGCAGCCAATATGGGGGCCAGAACACTGAAGCTTTCTTT. Residues: CASSQYGGQNTEAFF.

This rearrangement joins TRBV13 to TRBJ2-3, with 7 positions matching TRBD1. The V gene's germline CDR1 is PRHDT and CDR2 FYEKMQ (reference sequence). The length of the CDR3 is 14 residues. The V and J ends lost 5 bases and 7 bases, in that order; junction bases with no gene match: 9. CDR3 nucleotides: TGTGCCAGCAGCCTGAGACAGGGAGTACATACGCAGTATTTT. Translating gives CASSLRQGVHTQYF.